The source of this TCR beta chain is a study of glioma-infiltrating T cells after dendritic cell vaccination. Method: immunoSEQ multiplex PCR; TCRdb's copy keeps in-frame clones and lacks some. The sample shows approximately 100,000 clones, 70% to 80% of them seen only once. CDR3 length: 14 residues. V trimming: 11 bases; J trimming: 5 bases; junction bases outside the gene matches: 14. The germline V gene encodes CDR1 SNHLY and CDR2 FYNNEI. The clonotype originates from a human donor with glioblastoma. The chain uses TRBV2 and TRBJ1-1; 7 nucleotides align to TRBD1. Source: blood, taken before dendritic cell vaccination. The CDR3 DNA sequence: TGTGCCGTAACCTCGAGAGGGGGCCGGACTGAAGCTTTCTTT. Its translation is CAVTSRGGRTEAFF.